This T cell receptor (beta chain) was retrieved from a study of immune characterization of retroperitoneal liposarcoma. Germline CDR1 is SGHRS and CDR2 is YFSETQ. This CDR3 contains 16 residues. TCRdb reprocessed the PCR reads via MiXCR and lists one record per CDR3 protein. The table includes 7,000 to 8,000 distinct CDR3 sequences, more than 25% detected once. A note on this clonotype: The germline gene is not matched at one end of the junction; a read error may be the cause.

The chain couples TRBV5-1 to TRBJ2-5; 10 bases line up with TRBD2. The sequenced sample consisted of blood. The sequence was collected from a male donor with retroperitoneal liposarcoma. The CDR3 reads CVSSLGAGGYYNEQYF. CDR3 sequence (DNA): TGCGTCAGCAGCTTAGGAGCGGGAGGGTACTACAATGAGCAGTACTTC.